This TCR beta chain was captured by sequencing in a study of CD8+CD57+ T cells in acquired aplastic anemia (dated by TCRdb to about 2018). As for the study more broadly: On average, sorted CD4+ and CD8+ cells yielded 3.2 ug of extracted DNA, with a range of roughly 0.17 to 27.4 ug. A CD8+CD57+ expansion meant a frequency higher than the mean frequency seen in healthy subjects. Paper-wide results and their limitations: Roughly 30 CD8+ CDR3 sequences were found to be shared between patients and controls, but these sequences appeared to be highly expressed in patients and within the immunodominant clones of the patients. Patients and healthy controls showed no significant difference in CD8+ Simpson's diversity (P=0.060).

Expansion of CD8+CD57+ cells had been shown by flow cytometry in the patients chosen for sequencing. Every patient had severe acquired aplastic anemia, diagnosed using the International Study of Aplastic Anemia and Agranulocytosis and Camitta criteria. At the time blood was sampled, none of the patients had received any therapy. In this study, sorted CD4+ and CD8+ T cells from the blood of healthy subjects and of severe aplastic anemia patients had their TCR repertoires deep-sequenced. In the USA, patient enrollment took place under clinicaltrials.gov protocols 00001620, 01623167, 00001397, 00071045, 00081523 and 00961064. Ficoll-Paque density gradient centrifugation was used to isolate peripheral blood mononuclear cells. Before DNA was extracted, CD4+ and CD8+ T cells were sorted using either FACS or magnetic beads. TCR beta VDJ combination and CDR3 sequence profiling used genomic DNA as the template. An Illumina HiSeq 2000 was the platform used for TCR repertoire sequencing. The paper's processing steps were these. TRBV/TRBJ rearrangement plots, CDR3 size and DJ length profiles, and Simpson's diversity index were used to assess repertoires. The immunodominant clone was defined as the most abundant DNA sequence in deep sequencing data. CDR3 amino acid sequences were checked for sharing across subjects and were also compared against the VDJdb database and published repertoires. TCRdb cleaned the public reads at Q25 with fastp, built clones with MiXCR and kept in-frame beta chains. Rows with one shared CDR3 protein collapse into an entry with the most common genes and DNA. For this entry, the V and J calls and clone size follow TCRdb and not the study's own pipeline. The sample contains about 98,000 distinct CDR3 sequences, less than 75% of them found a single time. The ten largest clones take up approximately 60% of the sample.

Sequences SQVTM (CDR1) and ANQGSEA (CDR2) are obtained from the germline V gene. The germline ends are 12 bases apart after V is trimmed by 7 bases and J by 4 bases. The CDR3 measures 12 amino acids from cysteine to phenylalanine. Solely the CDR3 DNA is kept, with 36 bases framed from the first base. Of note for this clonotype: Its binding antigen is unknown. Base qualities are missing; no much larger clone stands one base away.

Sequencing was performed on sorted CD4+, CD8+, or CD8+CD57+ T cells (not recorded which) from PBMCs. The sequence was obtained from a human donor with aplastic anemia. The rearranged chain carries TRBV29-1 and TRBJ2-3; tentative D gene TRBD2, with 6 bases matching. CDR3 protein: CSAILAADTQYF. The DNA reads TGCAGCGCCATACTAGCTGCAGATACGCAGTATTTT.